The clone carrying this TCR beta chain was detected only once. Random hexamers were used to reverse transcribe the RNA input (about 0.5 to 1 ug). Via MiXCR, TCRdb re-called the immunoSEQ multiplex PCR reads, giving one row per CDR3 protein. Of a few hundred thousand distinct CDR3 sequences in the sample, roughly 96% were seen once. The data were taken from a study of CD8 T cells in Susac syndrome. CDR3 length: 11 residues. The V and J ends lost 8 bases and 7 bases respectively, with 11 bases between them. The sequenced material came from CD4+ T cells from PBMCs. This receptor was obtained from a human donor with multiple sclerosis. This sequence joins TRBV12-3 or TRBV12-4 and TRBJ1-1; maybe TRBD1 (5 bases). The CDR3 coding sequence is TGTGCCAGCTGGGACGGCGATGAAGCTTTCTTT. Translation: CASWDGDEAFF.